This TCR beta chain was profiled in a study of early T cells in non-severe SARS-CoV-2 infection. Study summary: From unsorted whole blood, bulk RNA was sequenced, and the chains remained unpaired. General observations from the study: VDJdb matching skewed toward anti-spike CD8 responses, missing private and CD4 specificities.

Unique molecular identifiers were added to individual cDNA molecules. TCRdb re-called the 5' RACE reads through MiXCR, storing one row per CDR3 protein. The sample yields 70,000 or so distinct CDR3 sequences, 10% to 15% seen once. The CDR3 has 17 amino acids. V lost 3 bases, J lost 1 base, and 12 bases stayed unmatched. CDR1 and CDR2 from the germline V gene are SGDLS and YYNGEE. The sample holds a few counts of this clonotype. The antigen is unknown. The source of this sequence is an adult who was a healthcare worker with PCR-confirmed SARS-CoV-2 infection or an uninfected control (not recorded which). J is TRBJ1-1 and V is TRBV9; 7 bases map to TRBD1. Sequenced sample: whole blood. CDR3 in DNA: TGTGCCAGCAGCGACGCCCTCTTAGGGGGCCAGAACACTGAAGCTTTCTTT. Translated: CASSDALLGGQNTEAFF.